Listed below are T cell receptor beta chains from one sample, sequenced in a study of T-cell reconstitution after alpha-beta-depleted transplantation in children. MiXCR was run by TCRdb on the PCR reads, yielding one entry per CDR3 protein. The sample includes hundreds of thousands of distinct CDR3 sequences, 16% of them seen just once. The sample consisted of PBMCs from the stem cell graft donor, taken from the stem cell graft. These receptors came from a human donor who donated a stem cell graft to a child with acute myeloid leukemia. Both conserved end residues are part of each CDR3. Each record gives: V gene, J gene, clone size, D gene, CDR3 DNA, CDR3 protein. The D gene is left open where the match is weak. For some rows the clone size is stated as once, few or many, or as a class when expanded; others skip it.

v_gene: TRBV30
j_gene: TRBJ1-1
abundance: many
d_gene: TRBD1
CDR3nt: TGTGCCTGGGACAGGGTGAACACTGAAGCTTTCTTT
CDR3aa: CAWDRVNTEAFF

v_gene: TRBV15
j_gene: TRBJ1-1
abundance: -
d_gene: -
CDR3nt: TGTGCCACCAGCAGAGTAGCAGGGAGGATGAACACTGAAGCTTTCTTT
CDR3aa: CATSRVAGRMNTEAFF

v_gene: TRBV24-1
j_gene: TRBJ1-2
abundance: -
d_gene: -
CDR3nt: TGTGCCACCAGTGACCGAAAAGGAGAGGGCTACACCTTC
CDR3aa: CATSDRKGEGYTF

v_gene: TRBV7-2
j_gene: TRBJ1-2
abundance: many
d_gene: -
CDR3nt: TGTGCCAGCAGCTTAAGTTGGCAGGGAGAAGGTCCTGGCTACACCTTC
CDR3aa: CASSLSWQGEGPGYTF

v_gene: TRBV20-1
j_gene: TRBJ2-3
abundance: few
d_gene: -
CDR3nt: TGCAGTGCTAGTGGTCCCACTAGCACAGATACGCAGTATTTT
CDR3aa: CSASGPTSTDTQYF

v_gene: TRBV7-9
j_gene: TRBJ2-1
abundance: few
d_gene: -
CDR3nt: TGTGCCAGCAGCTTAGCTTCCGGGATCCATGAGCAGTTCTTC
CDR3aa: CASSLASGIHEQFF

v_gene: TRBV20-1
j_gene: TRBJ2-3
abundance: many
d_gene: TRBD2
CDR3nt: TGCAGTGCTAGAGATGGGGATACCGGACTAGCGGGATCAGATACGCAGTATTTT
CDR3aa: CSARDGDTGLAGSDTQYF

v_gene: TRBV5-6
j_gene: TRBJ2-7
abundance: many
d_gene: TRBD2
CDR3nt: TGTGCCAGCAGCTCCAGCGGGGGGGCCTACGAGCAGTACTTC
CDR3aa: CASSSSGGAYEQYF

v_gene: TRBV7-2
j_gene: TRBJ2-7
abundance: -
d_gene: -
CDR3nt: TGTGCCAGCAGCTTAGGAGGGGAGATCGAGCAGTACTTC
CDR3aa: CASSLGGEIEQYF

v_gene: TRBV18
j_gene: TRBJ1-2
abundance: -
d_gene: -
CDR3nt: TGTGCCAGCTCACCCGGGGGCCCAACCTATGGCTACACCTTC
CDR3aa: CASSPGGPTYGYTF